Below are 19 T cell receptor beta chains sequenced from a single sample in a study of monozygotic twins with inflammatory bowel disease. Each CDR3 protein gets one entry in TCRdb, which reprocessed the 5' RACE reads and gives no DNA. In all, the sample yields some 330,000 distinct CDR3 sequences. The sequenced sample was blood. These receptors were collected from a human donor with ulcerative colitis or Crohn's disease, or a healthy co-twin of an affected twin (not recorded which).

The rearrangement uses TRBV27 and TRBJ1-1. The germline V gene has CDR1 MNHEY and CDR2 SMNVEV (reference sequence). The CDR3 runs 13 residues. CDR3 in amino acids: CASSLSQSFEAFF.

The CDR3 loop is CSARGPNLANYGYTF. The chain combines TRBV20-1 with TRBJ1-2; TCRdb reports TRBD1, a call that lacks DNA to check it against. CDR3 length equals 15 residues. Germline V gene lookup returns CDR1 DFQATT and CDR2 SNEGSKA (reference sequence).

The chain employs TRBV30 and TRBJ2-7. The CDR3 has 11 amino acids. Germline V gene data show CDR1 as GTSNPN and CDR2 as SVGIG (reference sequence). The CDR3 region is CAWSFGNEQYF.

The CDR3 reads CASSLTAIQNIQYF. The rearrangement joins TRBV5-1 to TRBJ2-4. Germline V gene lookup returns CDR1 SGHRS and CDR2 YFSETQ. The CDR3 runs to 14 residues.

The J gene is TRBJ1-2, the V gene TRBV6-1; TCRdb returns TRBD1, unconfirmable since there is no DNA. The CDR3 extends over 16 amino acids. Germline lookup yields CDR1 MNHNS and CDR2 SASEGT. The CDR3 reads CASSTHLSGANYGYTF.

J is TRBJ2-6 and V is TRBV5-1; TCRdb indicates TRBD1, and absent DNA this call remains unverified. From germline, CDR1 is SGHRS and CDR2 YFSETQ. CDR3 length equals 17 residues. The CDR3 spells CASSIRTGPSGANVLTF.

The J gene is TRBJ2-5, the V gene TRBV20-1; TCRdb lists TRBD1, though no DNA is available to test this call. The CDR3 covers 15 residues. Per the germline V gene, CDR1 is DFQATT and CDR2 is SNEGSKA (reference sequence). This CDR3 is CSATDPGHREETQYF.

The chain has TRBV9 and TRBJ2-1; TCRdb selects TRBD2, and the lack of DNA leaves this call unchecked. Germline CDR1 is SGDLS and CDR2 is YYNGEE. The CDR3 is made up of 16 amino acids. CDR3: CASSVVPSGKGYEQFF.

The chain couples TRBV24-1 to TRBJ2-3; TCRdb's D call of TRBD1 is untestable without DNA. Germline assignment: CDR1 KGHDR and CDR2 SFDVKD. CDR3 length: 15 amino acids. The CDR3: CATSGPTGPTDTQYF.

The V gene is TRBV6-5, the J gene TRBJ2-7; the TRBD1 assignment by TCRdb is unverifiable without DNA. Germline CDR1 and CDR2: MNHEY and SVGAGI. The CDR3 extends over 13 amino acids. CDR3 sequence: CASRTGVLYEQYF.

The chain joins TRBV4-3 to TRBJ2-7; TCRdb designates TRBD2, a call that cannot be tested without DNA. The CDR3 consists of 13 residues. CDR1 is LGHNA and CDR2 is YSLEER in the germline V gene. CDR3: CASSQVAGDEQYF.

The chain combines TRBV12-3 or TRBV12-4 with TRBJ1-4. The CDR3 extends over 13 amino acids. The CDR3: CASSFSGNEKLFF.

The CDR3 region is CASSLIYSWDSYEQYF. The V and J genes are TRBV5-5 and TRBJ2-7; TCRdb outputs TRBD1, but without DNA this stays unchecked. The CDR3 loop spans 16 amino acids. Germline assignment: CDR1 SGHKS and CDR2 YYEKEE (reference sequence). The full variable domain, its missing parts supplied by reference TRBV5-5 and TRBJ2-7, is DAGVTQSPTHLIKTRGQQVTLRCSPISGHKSVSWYQQVLGQGPQFIFQYYEKEERGRGNFPDRFSARQFPNYSSELNVNALLLGDSALYLCASSLIYSWDSYEQYFGPGTRLTVT.

The chain combines TRBV29-1 with TRBJ2-5. Germline CDR1 is SQVTM and CDR2 is ANQGSEA. CDR3 size: 13 residues. The CDR3 sequence is CSVEGQYQETQYF.

The chain carries TRBV5-6 and TRBJ2-3; TCRdb lists TRBD2, though no DNA is available to test this call. The CDR3 length is 15 residues. Germline V gives CDR1 SGHDT, CDR2 YYEEEE. The CDR3 sequence: CASILTGPSFATQYF.

The chain uses TRBV20-1 and TRBJ2-1; the D call from TCRdb, TRBD2, cannot be confirmed without DNA. The CDR3 extends over 18 amino acids. Germline lookup yields CDR1 DFQATT and CDR2 SNEGSKA (reference sequence). This chain's CDR3 is CSANIIGTSGLTYNEQFF.

The V call is TRBV3-1, the J call TRBJ2-7; TCRdb returns TRBD2, unconfirmable since there is no DNA. In germline, CDR1 is LGHDT, CDR2 YNNKEL (reference sequence). This CDR3 has 16 amino acids. The CDR3 region is CASSLRTSGASYEQYF.

This rearrangement joins TRBV29-1 to TRBJ2-5; there is no DNA to check the TCRdb D call of TRBD1. This CDR3 contains 15 residues. The V gene's germline CDR1 is SQVTM and CDR2 ANQGSEA. CDR3: CSVEVSGRGRETQYF. The variable domain in full, completed from reference TRBV29-1 and TRBJ2-5, reads SAVISQKPSRDICQRGTSLTIQCQVDSQVTMMFWYRQQPGQSLTLIATANQGSEATYESGFVIDKFPISRPNLTFSTLTVSNMSPEDSSIYLCSVEVSGRGRETQYFGPGTRLLVL.

The gene calls are TRBV30 and TRBJ2-2; TCRdb outputs TRBD1, but without DNA this stays unchecked. CDR3 size: 13 residues. From germline, CDR1 is GTSNPN and CDR2 SVGIG (reference sequence). The CDR3 sequence: CAWRLTGSGELFF. Full variable domain (remainder filled in from reference TRBV30 and TRBJ2-2): SQTIHQWPATLVQPVGSPLSLECTVEGTSNPNLYWYRQAAGRGLQLLFYSVGIGQISSEVPQNLSASRPQDRQFILSSKKLLLSDSGFYLCAWRLTGSGELFFGEGSRLTVL.